The rows below give T cell receptor beta chains drawn from one sample of a study of blood T cell repertoires in COVID-19. Clones were read by immunoSEQ multiplex PCR, and TCRdb kept only the in-frame ones, dropping some. The table lists about 62,000 clones, around nine tenths of them singletons. What was sequenced was peripheral blood. These receptors were taken from a man in his sixties or seventies with acute or convalescent COVID-19. Each CDR3 is given with its conserved first and last residue. The D gene is left open where the match is weak. Some rows have no size entry. The others give once, few or many, or a class for an expanded clone.

j_gene: TRBJ1-5; d_gene: TRBD1; v_gene: TRBV9; abundance: NA; CDR3aa: CASSVGQGAYQPQHF; CDR3nt: TGTGCCAGCAGCGTAGGACAGGGGGCCTATCAGCCCCAGCATTTT
j_gene: TRBJ1-6; d_gene: NA; v_gene: TRBV2; abundance: NA; CDR3aa: CASSEDGASDSPLHF; CDR3nt: TGTGCCAGCAGTGAAGATGGGGCATCGGATTCACCCCTCCACTTT
j_gene: TRBJ2-5; d_gene: TRBD1; v_gene: TRBV7-6; abundance: NA; CDR3aa: CASSKRDRGIQETQYF; CDR3nt: TGTGCCAGCAGCAAAAGGGACAGGGGGATCCAAGAGACCCAGTACTTC
j_gene: TRBJ1-1; d_gene: NA; v_gene: TRBV7-3; abundance: NA; CDR3aa: CASSKGGPNTEAFF; CDR3nt: TGTGCCAGCAGCAAAGGGGGACCGAACACTGAAGCTTTCTTT
j_gene: TRBJ2-1; d_gene: TRBD1; v_gene: TRBV6-1; abundance: NA; CDR3aa: CASSEMQGQGWMEQFF; CDR3nt: TGTGCCAGCAGTGAAATGCAGGGACAGGGTTGGATGGAGCAGTTCTTC
j_gene: TRBJ2-5; d_gene: TRBD2; v_gene: TRBV11-2; abundance: NA; CDR3aa: CASSYGLAGGRETQYF; CDR3nt: TGTGCCAGCAGCTACGGACTAGCGGGAGGTCGAGAGACCCAGTACTTC
j_gene: TRBJ1-6; d_gene: TRBD1; v_gene: TRBV13; abundance: NA; CDR3aa: CASSLNRGSPLHF; CDR3nt: TGTGCCAGCAGCTTAAACAGGGGGTCACCCCTCCACTTT
j_gene: TRBJ2-2; d_gene: TRBD1; v_gene: TRBV5-4; abundance: NA; CDR3aa: CASSKGGSSTGELFF; CDR3nt: TGTGCCAGCAGCAAAGGGGGCTCTAGTACCGGGGAGCTGTTTTTT
j_gene: TRBJ2-7; d_gene: NA; v_gene: TRBV18; abundance: once; CDR3aa: CASSPPRGKGAEQYF; CDR3nt: TGTGCCAGCTCACCACCCCGGGGGAAGGGGGCAGAGCAGTACTTC
j_gene: TRBJ2-3; d_gene: TRBD2; v_gene: TRBV3-1/TRBV3-2; abundance: NA; CDR3aa: CASRQTSGVTDTQYF; CDR3nt: TGTGCCAGCAGGCAGACTAGCGGGGTCACAGATACGCAGTATTTT
j_gene: TRBJ2-1; d_gene: TRBD1; v_gene: TRBV14; abundance: NA; CDR3aa: CASSHLGQGKHEQFF; CDR3nt: TGTGCCAGCAGCCACTTGGGACAGGGCAAACATGAGCAGTTCTTC
j_gene: TRBJ2-3; d_gene: TRBD1; v_gene: TRBV29-1; abundance: NA; CDR3aa: CSVSQGDPTDTQYF; CDR3nt: TGCAGCGTCTCACAGGGGGATCCCACAGATACGCAGTATTTT
j_gene: TRBJ1-1; d_gene: NA; v_gene: TRBV30; abundance: NA; CDR3aa: CAWSPRGWMNTEAFF; CDR3nt: TGTGCCTGGAGTCCACGCGGGTGGATGAACACTGAAGCTTTCTTT
j_gene: TRBJ2-7; d_gene: TRBD2; v_gene: TRBV6-5; abundance: NA; CDR3aa: CASSYSGSGNNEQYF; CDR3nt: TGTGCCAGCAGTTACTCGGGTAGCGGGAACAACGAGCAGTACTTC
j_gene: TRBJ1-4; d_gene: TRBD1; v_gene: TRBV19; abundance: NA; CDR3aa: CASRMDRGHEKLFF; CDR3nt: TGTGCCAGTAGAATGGACAGGGGGCACGAAAAACTGTTTTTT
j_gene: TRBJ1-1; d_gene: NA; v_gene: TRBV12-3/TRBV12-4; abundance: NA; CDR3aa: CASSWGVGEAFF; CDR3nt: TGTGCCAGCAGTTGGGGGGTGGGTGAAGCTTTCTTT
j_gene: TRBJ2-7; d_gene: TRBD2; v_gene: TRBV27; abundance: NA; CDR3aa: CASSSRLAGSKSYEQYF; CDR3nt: TGTGCCAGCAGTTCGAGACTAGCGGGTTCAAAGTCCTACGAGCAGTACTTC
j_gene: TRBJ2-3; d_gene: TRBD1; v_gene: TRBV19; abundance: NA; CDR3aa: CASTRDREIGRKYF; CDR3nt: TGTGCCAGTACCCGGGACAGGGAAATTGGAAGGAAGTATTTT
j_gene: TRBJ2-6; d_gene: NA; v_gene: TRBV18; abundance: NA; CDR3aa: CASSPFDGLSGANVLTF; CDR3nt: TGTGCCAGCTCACCATTCGATGGCCTCTCTGGGGCCAACGTCCTGACTTTC
j_gene: TRBJ1-2; d_gene: NA; v_gene: TRBV28; abundance: NA; CDR3aa: CAILGGVGYTF; CDR3nt: TGTGCCATCCTGGGGGGTGTAGGCTACACCTTC
j_gene: TRBJ1-1; d_gene: TRBD1; v_gene: TRBV5-1; abundance: NA; CDR3aa: CASSLTGGNTEAFF; CDR3nt: TGCGCCAGCAGTCTGACAGGGGGCAACACTGAAGCTTTCTTT
j_gene: TRBJ2-2; d_gene: TRBD2; v_gene: TRBV19; abundance: NA; CDR3aa: CASKSSTPSGGRMDTGELFF; CDR3nt: TGTGCCTCAAAAAGTTCCACGCCTAGCGGGGGTAGAATGGACACCGGGGAGCTGTTTTTT
j_gene: TRBJ2-1; d_gene: TRBD1; v_gene: TRBV6-1; abundance: NA; CDR3aa: CASSDHRGHEQFF; CDR3nt: TGTGCCAGCAGTGACCACAGGGGCCATGAGCAGTTCTTC
j_gene: TRBJ1-5; d_gene: TRBD1; v_gene: TRBV19; abundance: NA; CDR3aa: CASILQGAQQPQHF; CDR3nt: TGTGCCAGTATACTACAGGGGGCTCAACAGCCCCAGCATTTT
j_gene: TRBJ1-5; d_gene: NA; v_gene: TRBV21-1; abundance: NA; CDR3aa: CASSKGPGNQPQHF; CDR3nt: TGTGCCAGCAGCAAAGGGCCAGGGAATCAGCCCCAGCATTTT
j_gene: TRBJ1-2; d_gene: NA; v_gene: TRBV10-2; abundance: once; CDR3aa: CASSLDSYGYTF; CDR3nt: TGCGCCAGCAGCCTCGACAGCTATGGCTACACCTTC
j_gene: TRBJ1-5; d_gene: NA; v_gene: TRBV16; abundance: NA; CDR3aa: CASSGGSNNQPQHF; CDR3nt: TGTGCCAGCAGCGGGGGCAGTAACAATCAGCCCCAGCATTTT
j_gene: TRBJ1-2; d_gene: NA; v_gene: TRBV3-1/TRBV3-2; abundance: few; CDR3aa: CASSQGATGGGYTF; CDR3nt: TGTGCCAGCAGCCAAGGGGCGACAGGCGGTGGCTACACCTTC
j_gene: TRBJ1-5; d_gene: TRBD1; v_gene: TRBV28; abundance: NA; CDR3aa: CASTRGGGNQPQHF; CDR3nt: TGTGCCAGCACCCGAGGGGGCGGCAATCAGCCCCAGCATTTT
j_gene: TRBJ2-7; d_gene: TRBD2; v_gene: TRBV18; abundance: NA; CDR3aa: CASSRTSGGSSYEQYF; CDR3nt: TGTGCCAGCTCACGGACTAGCGGGGGGAGCTCCTACGAGCAGTACTTC
j_gene: TRBJ2-5; d_gene: TRBD2; v_gene: TRBV9; abundance: NA; CDR3aa: CASSAGSGRVETQYF; CDR3nt: TGTGCCAGCAGCGCCGGAAGCGGGAGAGTGGAGACCCAGTACTTC
j_gene: TRBJ2-3; d_gene: NA; v_gene: TRBV27; abundance: NA; CDR3aa: CASRTRRDTDTQYF; CDR3nt: TGTGCCAGCAGGACTAGACGGGACACAGATACGCAGTATTTT
j_gene: TRBJ2-1; d_gene: NA; v_gene: TRBV2; abundance: NA; CDR3aa: CASSVAGPRDEQFF; CDR3nt: TGTGCCAGCAGTGTGGCGGGGCCCCGAGATGAGCAGTTCTTC
j_gene: TRBJ1-4; d_gene: NA; v_gene: TRBV5-4; abundance: NA; CDR3aa: CASSPRPATNEKLFF; CDR3nt: TGTGCCAGCAGCCCGCGCCCCGCAACTAATGAAAAACTGTTTTTT
j_gene: TRBJ1-4; d_gene: TRBD1; v_gene: TRBV3-1/TRBV3-2; abundance: NA; CDR3aa: CASSLGQGGYEKLFF; CDR3nt: TGTGCCAGCAGCCTGGGACAGGGGGGCTATGAAAAACTGTTTTTT
j_gene: TRBJ2-4; d_gene: NA; v_gene: TRBV3-1/TRBV3-2; abundance: NA; CDR3aa: CASSQVSALAKNIQYF; CDR3nt: TGTGCCAGCAGCCAAGTCAGCGCGCTAGCCAAAAACATTCAGTACTTC
j_gene: TRBJ2-7; d_gene: TRBD1; v_gene: TRBV9; abundance: NA; CDR3aa: CASSARQGLGSYEQYF; CDR3nt: TGTGCCAGCAGCGCCCGACAGGGGCTGGGTTCCTACGAGCAGTACTTC
j_gene: TRBJ2-7; d_gene: TRBD2; v_gene: TRBV10-3; abundance: NA; CDR3aa: CAINGTSGRYEQYF; CDR3nt: TGTGCCATCAACGGGACTAGCGGGAGGTACGAGCAGTACTTC
j_gene: TRBJ1-5; d_gene: TRBD1; v_gene: TRBV6-5; abundance: few; CDR3aa: CASTFLDRDQPQHF; CDR3nt: TGTGCCAGCACCTTCCTAGACAGGGATCAGCCCCAGCATTTT
j_gene: TRBJ2-1; d_gene: TRBD2; v_gene: TRBV6-6; abundance: NA; CDR3aa: CAHSTSGGSSEQFF; CDR3nt: TGTGCCCACTCGACTAGCGGGGGGTCTAGTGAGCAGTTCTTC
j_gene: TRBJ2-7; d_gene: TRBD1; v_gene: TRBV28; abundance: NA; CDR3aa: CASSAPGQGYEQYF; CDR3nt: TGTGCCAGCAGTGCTCCGGGACAGGGTTACGAGCAGTACTTC